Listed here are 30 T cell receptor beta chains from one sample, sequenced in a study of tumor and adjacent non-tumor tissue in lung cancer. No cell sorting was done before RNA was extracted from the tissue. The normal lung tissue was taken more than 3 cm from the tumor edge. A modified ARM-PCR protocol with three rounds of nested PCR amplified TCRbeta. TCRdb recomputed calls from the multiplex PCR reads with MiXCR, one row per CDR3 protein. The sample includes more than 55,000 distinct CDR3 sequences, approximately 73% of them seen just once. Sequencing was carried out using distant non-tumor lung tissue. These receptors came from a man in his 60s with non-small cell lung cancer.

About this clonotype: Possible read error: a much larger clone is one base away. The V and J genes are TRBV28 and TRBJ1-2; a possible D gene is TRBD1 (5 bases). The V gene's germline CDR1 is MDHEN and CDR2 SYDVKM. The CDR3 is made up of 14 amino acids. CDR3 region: CATSLRQWGYGYTF. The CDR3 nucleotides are TGTGCCACCAGTTTAAGACAGTGGGGGTATGGCTACACCTTC.

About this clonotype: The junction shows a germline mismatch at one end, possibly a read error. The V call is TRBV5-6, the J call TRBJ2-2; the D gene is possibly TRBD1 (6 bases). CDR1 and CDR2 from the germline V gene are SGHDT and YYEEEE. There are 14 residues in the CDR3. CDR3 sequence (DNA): TGTGCCAGCAGCTTGGAGTGGGGGCCCGGAGAGCTGTTTTTT. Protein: CASSLEWGPGELFF. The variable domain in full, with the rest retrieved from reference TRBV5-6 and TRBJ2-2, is DAGVTQSPTHLIKTRGQQVTLRCSPKSGHDTVSWYQQALGQGPQFIFQYYEEEERQRGNFPDRFSGHQFPNYSSELNVNALLLGDSALYLCASSLEWGPGELFFGEGSRLTVL.

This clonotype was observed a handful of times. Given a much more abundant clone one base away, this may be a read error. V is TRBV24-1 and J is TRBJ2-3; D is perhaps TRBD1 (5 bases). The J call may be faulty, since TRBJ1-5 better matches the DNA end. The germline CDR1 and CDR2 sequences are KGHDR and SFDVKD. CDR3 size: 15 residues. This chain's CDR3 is CATSSGKGGTDTQHF. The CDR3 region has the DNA TGTGCCACCTCCTCAGGGAAGGGAGGCACAGATACGCAGCATTTT.

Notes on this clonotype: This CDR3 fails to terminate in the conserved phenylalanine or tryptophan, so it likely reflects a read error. This CDR3 is CANSYISGTGGLFL. In DNA, the CDR3 is TGTGCCAACAGCTATATTAGTGGCACCGGGGGGCTGTTTTTA. The chain joins TRBV11-1 to TRBJ2-2; possible D gene TRBD2, 6 bases. The CDR3 is 14 amino acids. CDR1 and CDR2 (germline): SGHAT, FQDESV (reference sequence).

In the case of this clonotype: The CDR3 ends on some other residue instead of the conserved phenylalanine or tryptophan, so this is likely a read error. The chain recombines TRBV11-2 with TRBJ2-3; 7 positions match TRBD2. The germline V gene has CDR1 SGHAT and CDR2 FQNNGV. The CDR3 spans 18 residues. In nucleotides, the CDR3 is TGTGCCTGCAGCTTTGACCCGAGCGGGACTCGGAGCACAGATACGCAGTATTTA. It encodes CACSFDPSGTRSTDTQYL.

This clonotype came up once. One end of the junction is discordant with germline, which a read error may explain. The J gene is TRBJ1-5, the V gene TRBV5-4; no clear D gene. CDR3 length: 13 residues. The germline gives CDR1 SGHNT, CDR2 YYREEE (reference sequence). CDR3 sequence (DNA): TGTACCAGCAGCTTGGGTGGGAACGAGCCCCAACATTTT. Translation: CTSSLGGNEPQHF.

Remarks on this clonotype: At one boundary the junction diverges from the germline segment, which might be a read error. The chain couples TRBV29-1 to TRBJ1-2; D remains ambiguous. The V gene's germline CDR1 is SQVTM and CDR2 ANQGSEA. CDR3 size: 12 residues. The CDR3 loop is CSVPGLIYGYTF. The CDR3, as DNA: TGCAGCGTTCCGGGCCTGATCTATGGCTACACTTTC. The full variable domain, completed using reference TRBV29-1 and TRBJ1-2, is SAVISQKPSRDICQRGTSLTIQCQVDSQVTMMFWYRQQPGQSLTLIATANQGSEATYESGFVIDKFPISRPNLTFSTLTVSNMSPEDSSIYLCSVPGLIYGYTFGSGTRLTVV.

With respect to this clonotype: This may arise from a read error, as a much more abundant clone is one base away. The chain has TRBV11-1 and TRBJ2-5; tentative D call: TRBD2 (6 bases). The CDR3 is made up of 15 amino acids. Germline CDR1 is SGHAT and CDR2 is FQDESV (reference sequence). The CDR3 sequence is CVSSLAPGLQETQYF. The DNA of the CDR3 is TGTGTCAGCAGCTTAGCTCCGGGACTCCAAGAGACCCAGTACTTC.

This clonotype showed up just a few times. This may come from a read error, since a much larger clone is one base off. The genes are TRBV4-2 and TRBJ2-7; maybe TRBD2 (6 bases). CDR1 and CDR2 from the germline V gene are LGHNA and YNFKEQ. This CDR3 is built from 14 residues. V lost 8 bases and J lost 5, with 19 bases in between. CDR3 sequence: CASGYQGGRNEQYF. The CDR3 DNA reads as TGTGCCAGCGGCTACCAGGGTGGGAGGAACGAGCAGTACTTC.

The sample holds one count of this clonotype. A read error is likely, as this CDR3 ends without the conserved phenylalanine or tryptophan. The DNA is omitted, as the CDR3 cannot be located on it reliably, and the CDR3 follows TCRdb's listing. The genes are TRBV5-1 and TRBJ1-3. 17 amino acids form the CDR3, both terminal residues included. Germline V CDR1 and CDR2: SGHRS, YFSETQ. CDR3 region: CASRQSLGLTSGNTIHS.

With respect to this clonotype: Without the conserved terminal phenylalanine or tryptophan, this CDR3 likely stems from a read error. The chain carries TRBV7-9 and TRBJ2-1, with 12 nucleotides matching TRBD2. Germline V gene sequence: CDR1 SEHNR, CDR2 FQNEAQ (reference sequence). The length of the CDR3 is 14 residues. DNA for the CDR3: TGTGCCATCAGCCCTAGCGGGAGGGCCAATGAGCAGTTCCTC. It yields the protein CAISPSGRANEQFL.

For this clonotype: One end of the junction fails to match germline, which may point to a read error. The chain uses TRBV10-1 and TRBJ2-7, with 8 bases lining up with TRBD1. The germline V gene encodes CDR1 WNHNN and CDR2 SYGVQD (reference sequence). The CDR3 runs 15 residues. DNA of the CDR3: TGCGCCGACAGTGATACAGGACAGGGCTTCTACAAACTGTATTTC. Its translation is CADSDTGQGFYKLYF.

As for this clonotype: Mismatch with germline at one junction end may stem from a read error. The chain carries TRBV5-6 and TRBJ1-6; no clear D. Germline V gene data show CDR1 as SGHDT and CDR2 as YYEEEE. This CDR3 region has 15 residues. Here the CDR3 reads CASSLRQANGSPPHF. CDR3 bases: TGTGCCAGTAGCTTGAGGCAGGCGAATGGATCACCCCCCCACTTT.

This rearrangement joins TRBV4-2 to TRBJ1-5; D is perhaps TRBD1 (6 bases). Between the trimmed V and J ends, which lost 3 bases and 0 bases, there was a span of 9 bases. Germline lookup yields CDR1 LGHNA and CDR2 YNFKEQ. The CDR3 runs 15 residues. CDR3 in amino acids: CASSHGGGSNQPQHF. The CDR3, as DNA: TGTGCCAGCAGCCATGGAGGGGGTAGCAATCAGCCCCAGCATTTT.

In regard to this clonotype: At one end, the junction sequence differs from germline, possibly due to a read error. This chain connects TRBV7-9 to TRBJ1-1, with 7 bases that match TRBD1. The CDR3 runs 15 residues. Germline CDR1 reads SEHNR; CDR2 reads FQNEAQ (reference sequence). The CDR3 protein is CASSFRGMGVTEAFF. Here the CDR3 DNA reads TGTGCCAGTAGCTTCAGGGGGATGGGGGTCACTGAAGCTTTCTTT.

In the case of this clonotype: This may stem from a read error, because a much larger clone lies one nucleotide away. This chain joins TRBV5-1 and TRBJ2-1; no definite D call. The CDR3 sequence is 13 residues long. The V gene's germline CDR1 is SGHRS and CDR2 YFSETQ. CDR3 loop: CAGSLTRSHEQFF. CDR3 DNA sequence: TGCGCCGGCAGCTTGACCAGGTCCCATGAGCAGTTCTTC.

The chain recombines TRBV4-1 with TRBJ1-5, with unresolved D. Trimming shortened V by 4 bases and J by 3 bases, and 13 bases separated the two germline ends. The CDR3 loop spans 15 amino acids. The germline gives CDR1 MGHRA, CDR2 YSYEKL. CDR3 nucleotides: TGCGCCAGCAGCCGGCTTTCAGGAGTCAATCAGCCCCAGCATTTT. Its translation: CASSRLSGVNQPQHF.

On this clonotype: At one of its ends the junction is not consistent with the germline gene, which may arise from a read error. CDR3 DNA sequence: TGTGCCAGCGGCCCTCGAGGGGGCGGCAATCAGCCCCAGCATTTT. It codes for CASGPRGGGNQPQHF. The chain employs TRBV4-1 and TRBJ1-5, with 7 nucleotides matching TRBD1. Germline CDR1 reads MGHRA; CDR2 reads YSYEKL. This CDR3 spans 15 amino acids.

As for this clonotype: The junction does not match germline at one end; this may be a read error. CDR3 region: CSVRDGHATTEAFF. For the CDR3, the DNA is TGCAGTGTTAGAGACGGGCATGCTACAACTGAAGCTTTCTTT. The chain couples TRBV20-1 to TRBJ1-1; D uncertain. Germline V CDR1 and CDR2: DFQATT, SNEGSKA (reference sequence). This CDR3 region has 14 residues.

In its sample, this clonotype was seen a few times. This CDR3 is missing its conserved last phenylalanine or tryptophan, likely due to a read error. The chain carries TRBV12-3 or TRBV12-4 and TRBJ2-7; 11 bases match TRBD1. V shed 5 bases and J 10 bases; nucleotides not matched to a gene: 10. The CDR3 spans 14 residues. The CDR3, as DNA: TGTGCCAGCAGTCCCGGGACAGGGGGTCTAGAACAGTACTCC. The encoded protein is CASSPGTGGLEQYS.

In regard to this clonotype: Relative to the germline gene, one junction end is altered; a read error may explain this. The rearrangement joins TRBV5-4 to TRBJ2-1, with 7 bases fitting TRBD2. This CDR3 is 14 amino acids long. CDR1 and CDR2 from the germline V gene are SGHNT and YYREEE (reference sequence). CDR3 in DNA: TGTGTCAGCAGCTGGCGGGAGTGGGAGAATGAGCAGTTCTTC. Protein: CVSSWREWENEQFF.

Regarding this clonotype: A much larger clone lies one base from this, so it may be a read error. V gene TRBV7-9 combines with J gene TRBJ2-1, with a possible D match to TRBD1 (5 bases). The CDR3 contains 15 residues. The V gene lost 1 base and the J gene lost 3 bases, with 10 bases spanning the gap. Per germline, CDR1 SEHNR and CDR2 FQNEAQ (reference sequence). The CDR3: CASSLGVGDYNEQFF. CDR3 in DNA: TGTGCCAGCAGCTTAGGGGTAGGGGACTACAATGAGCAGTTCTTC.

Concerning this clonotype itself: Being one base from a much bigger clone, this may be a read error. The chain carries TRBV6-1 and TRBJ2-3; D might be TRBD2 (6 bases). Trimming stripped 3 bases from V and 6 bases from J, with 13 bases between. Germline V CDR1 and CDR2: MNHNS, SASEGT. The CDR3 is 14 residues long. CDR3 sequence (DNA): TGTGCCAGCAGTGAGGCGGTGGGGAGGGATACGCAGTATTTT. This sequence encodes CASSEAVGRDTQYF.

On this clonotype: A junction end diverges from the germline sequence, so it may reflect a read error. The CDR3 spells CAIIAENTGEMFF. The CDR3 DNA reads TGTGCCATCATTGCGGAGAACACCGGGGAGATGTTTTTT. This chain joins TRBV10-3 and TRBJ2-2; TRBD2 might be the D (5 bases). Germline V gene sequence: CDR1 ENHRY, CDR2 SYGVKD. This CDR3 contains 13 residues.

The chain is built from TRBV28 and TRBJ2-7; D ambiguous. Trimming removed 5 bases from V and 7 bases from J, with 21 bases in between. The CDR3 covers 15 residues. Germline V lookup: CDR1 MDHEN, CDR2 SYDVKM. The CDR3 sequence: CASSIYGRHLLEQYF. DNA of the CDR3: TGTGCCAGCAGTATATACGGCAGGCATCTCCTTGAGCAGTACTTC.

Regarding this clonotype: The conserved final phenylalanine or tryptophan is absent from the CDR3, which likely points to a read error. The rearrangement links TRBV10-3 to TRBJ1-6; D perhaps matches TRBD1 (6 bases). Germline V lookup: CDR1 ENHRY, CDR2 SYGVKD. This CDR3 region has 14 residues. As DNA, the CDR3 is TGTGCCTTCAGAGGGGGTAACTCTAATTCACCCCTCCACTTA. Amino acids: CAFRGGNSNSPLHL.

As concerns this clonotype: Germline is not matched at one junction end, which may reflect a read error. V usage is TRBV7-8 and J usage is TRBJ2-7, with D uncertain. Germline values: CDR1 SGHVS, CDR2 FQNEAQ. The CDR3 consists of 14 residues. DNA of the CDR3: TGTGCCAGCAGCTTATCTTCGCGGAACTATGAGCTGTACTTC. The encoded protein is CASSLSSRNYELYF.

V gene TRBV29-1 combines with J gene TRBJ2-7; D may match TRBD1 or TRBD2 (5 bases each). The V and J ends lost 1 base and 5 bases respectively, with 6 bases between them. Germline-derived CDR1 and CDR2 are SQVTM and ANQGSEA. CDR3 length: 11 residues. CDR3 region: CSVEGGHEQYF. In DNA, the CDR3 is TGCAGCGTTGAAGGGGGACACGAGCAGTACTTC.

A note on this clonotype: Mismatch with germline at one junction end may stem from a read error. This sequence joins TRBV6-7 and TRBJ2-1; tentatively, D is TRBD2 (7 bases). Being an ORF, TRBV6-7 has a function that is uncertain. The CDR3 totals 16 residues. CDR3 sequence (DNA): TGTGCCAGCGGAAACGGGTGGAGGGGGGGCTACGATGAGCAGTTCTTC. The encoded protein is CASGNGWRGGYDEQFF.

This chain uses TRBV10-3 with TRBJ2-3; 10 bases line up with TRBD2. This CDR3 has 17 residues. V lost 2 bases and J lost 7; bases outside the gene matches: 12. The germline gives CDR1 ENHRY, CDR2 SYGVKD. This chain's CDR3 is CAISEMGSSGRSNTQYF. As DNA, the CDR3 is TGTGCCATCAGTGAGATGGGGAGTAGCGGGAGGTCGAATACGCAGTATTTT.